This T cell receptor (beta chain) was captured in a study of blood T cell repertoires in COVID-19. The repertoire was sequenced with immunoSEQ multiplex PCR; TCRdb's copy has only in-frame clones and lacks some. The repertoire holds under 150,000 clones, with about 91% as singletons. Germline lookup yields CDR1 MNHNS and CDR2 SASEGT. The CDR3 totals 16 residues. The V segment lost 2 bases and the J segment 2 bases; nucleotides outside the gene matches: 5. This clonotype originated in a human donor in a cohort sampled during active COVID-19. The chain carries TRBV6-1 and TRBJ1-5; 8 bases align to TRBD1. The sample comprised peripheral blood. The CDR3 here is CASSEQGAVGNQPQHF. Written as DNA, the CDR3 is TGTGCCAGCAGTGAACAGGGGGCGGTGGGCAATCAGCCCCAGCATTTT.